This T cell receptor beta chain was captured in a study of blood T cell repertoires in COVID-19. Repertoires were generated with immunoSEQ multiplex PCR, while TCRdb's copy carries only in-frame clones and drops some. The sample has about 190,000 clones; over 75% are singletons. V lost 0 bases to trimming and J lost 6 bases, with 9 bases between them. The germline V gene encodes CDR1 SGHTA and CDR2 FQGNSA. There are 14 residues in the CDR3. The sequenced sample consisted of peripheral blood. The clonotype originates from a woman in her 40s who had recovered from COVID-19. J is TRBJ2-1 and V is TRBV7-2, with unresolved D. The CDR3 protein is CASSLAGSSNEQFF. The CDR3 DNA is TGTGCCAGCAGCTTAGCGGGCTCAAGCAATGAGCAGTTCTTC.